Listed here are 9 T cell receptor beta chains from one sample, sequenced in a study of regulatory T cells in long-lasting Graves disease. iRepertoire HTBI primers and Arm-PCR of CDR3 regions built TCR beta libraries. One entry per CDR3 protein results from TCRdb running MiXCR on the multiplex PCR reads. The sample consists of about 540,000 distinct CDR3 sequences, roughly 12% of them appearing once. This sample's time point: newly diagnosed GD, antithyroid drugs for less than 3 months. Scientists built the TCR library using RNA that was extracted from PBMCs. These same records also appear under a second study, on T cells in Graves' hyperthyroidism and ophthalmopathy.

Sample: peripheral blood mononuclear cells (PBMCs), taken at new diagnosis, from a patient treated with antithyroid drugs. The receptor set was obtained from a man aged 25 to 45 with Graves disease.

The rearrangement joins TRBV27 to TRBJ1-1; TRBD1 matches at 10 bases. CDR1 is MNHEY, CDR2 SMNVEV, per germline (reference sequence). The CDR3 has 14 amino acids. Unmatched junction bases numbered 8, after V lost 2 bases and J lost 11 bases. CDR3 nucleotide sequence: TGTGCCAGCAGTTTAGCGGGACAGGGGAGAAGGGCTTTCTTT. Amino acid sequence: CASSLAGQGRRAFF.

This clonotype was detected many times. The chain has TRBV2 and TRBJ2-2; 8 bases align to TRBD1. Germline-derived CDR1 and CDR2 are SNHLY and FYNNEI. The CDR3 contains 12 residues. Germline trimming cut 8 bases from V and 5 bases from J; bases unmatched to any gene: 1. The CDR3 sequence is CASWDRTGELFF. In DNA form, the CDR3 reads TGTGCCAGCTGGGACAGGACCGGGGAGCTGTTTTTT.

This clonotype came up a few times. The DNA for the CDR3 is TGTGCCAGCAGTTATGGTTCGGACAGCACAGATACGCAGTATTTT. Translated, it gives CASSYGSDSTDTQYF. The rearrangement joins TRBV6-2 or TRBV6-3 to TRBJ2-3; D is unresolved. Trimming cost V 3 bases and J 0 bases, with 10 bases left between them. The CDR3 loop spans 15 amino acids. Per the germline V gene, CDR1 is MNHEY and CDR2 is SVGEGT.

The sample holds many counts of this clonotype. J is TRBJ2-7 and V is TRBV6-5; perhaps TRBD2 as D (6 bases). The germline V and J ends were trimmed by 1 base and 6 bases, with 10 bases remaining between them. Looked up from germline, CDR1 is MNHEY and CDR2 is SVGAGI. The CDR3 consists of 13 residues. Here the CDR3 DNA reads TGTGCCAGCAGTTACTTGGGGACTCCCGAGCAGTACTTC. It translates to CASSYLGTPEQYF.

This clonotype has a handful of counts. V usage is TRBV4-2 and J usage is TRBJ2-2; 8 nucleotides line up with TRBD2. V shed 7 bases, J shed 5 bases, and the junction held 9 bases outside the gene matches. Germline CDR1 reads LGHNA; CDR2 reads YNFKEQ. The CDR3 runs 15 residues. CDR3 nucleotides: TGTGCCAGCAACCCCGGGGGGGAGGGGACCGGGGAGCTGTTTTTT. It specifies CASNPGGEGTGELFF.

A word on this clonotype: A read error may be the cause here, since a much bigger clone is one base away. The chain joins TRBV7-2 to TRBJ2-1, with 7 bases identical to TRBD1. This CDR3 is built from 14 residues. Germline V gene data show CDR1 as SGHTA and CDR2 as FQGNSA. The CDR3 is CPSSPDRTYNEQFF. The CDR3 DNA is TGTCCCAGCAGCCCGGACAGGACCTACAATGAGCAGTTCTTC. Together with reference TRBV7-2 and TRBJ2-1, the CDR3 gives the full variable domain: GAGVSQSPSNKVTEKGKDVELRCDPISGHTALYWYRQSLGQGLEFLIYFQGNSAPDKSGLPSDRFSAERTGGSVSTLTIQRTQQEDSAVYLCPSSPDRTYNEQFFGPGTRLTVL.

For this clonotype: An end of the junction does not agree with germline; a read error may underlie this. The chain combines TRBV5-1 with TRBJ1-4, with D perhaps TRBD1 (6 bases). This CDR3 comprises 13 residues. Germline CDR1 is SGHRS and CDR2 is YFSETQ. CDR3 in amino acids: CASRISGAEKPFF. DNA of the CDR3: TGCGCCAGCCGTATTTCAGGGGCTGAAAAACCGTTTTTT.

The V call is TRBV19, the J call TRBJ1-5; 12 bases are a match to TRBD1. J lost 5 bases, V lost 0 bases, and 5 bases had no gene match. Germline V gene lookup returns CDR1 LNHDA and CDR2 SQIVND (reference sequence). The CDR3 contains 17 residues. The DNA for the CDR3 is TGTGCCAGTAGTATAGATCTGGGACAGGGGGCGGATCAGCCCCAGCATTTT. Encoded protein: CASSIDLGQGADQPQHF.

This clonotype appeared many times. The chain joins TRBV20-1 to TRBJ2-1; weak D call: TRBD2 (6 bases). Germline CDR1 is DFQATT and CDR2 is SNEGSKA (reference sequence). CDR3 length: 12 amino acids. Trimming stripped 3 bases from V and 6 bases from J, with 9 bases between. The CDR3 DNA is TGCAGTGCTAGTAGGACTACCAATGAGCAGTTCTTC. Encoded protein: CSASRTTNEQFF.